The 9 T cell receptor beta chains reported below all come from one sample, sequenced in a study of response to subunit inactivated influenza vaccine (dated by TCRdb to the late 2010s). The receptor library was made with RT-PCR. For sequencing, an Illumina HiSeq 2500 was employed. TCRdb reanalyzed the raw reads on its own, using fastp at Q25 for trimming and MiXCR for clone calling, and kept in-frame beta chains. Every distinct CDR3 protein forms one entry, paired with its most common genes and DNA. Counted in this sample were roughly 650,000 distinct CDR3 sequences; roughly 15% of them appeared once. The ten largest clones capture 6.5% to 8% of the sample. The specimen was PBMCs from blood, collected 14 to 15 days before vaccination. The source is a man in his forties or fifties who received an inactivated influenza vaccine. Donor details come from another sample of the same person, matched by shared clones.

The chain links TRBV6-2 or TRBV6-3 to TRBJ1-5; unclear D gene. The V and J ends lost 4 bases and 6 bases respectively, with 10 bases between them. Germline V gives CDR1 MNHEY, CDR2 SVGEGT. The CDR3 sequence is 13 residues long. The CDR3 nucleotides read TGTGCCAGCAGTTTCTTGGATTTTCAGCCCCAGCATTTT. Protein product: CASSFLDFQPQHF.

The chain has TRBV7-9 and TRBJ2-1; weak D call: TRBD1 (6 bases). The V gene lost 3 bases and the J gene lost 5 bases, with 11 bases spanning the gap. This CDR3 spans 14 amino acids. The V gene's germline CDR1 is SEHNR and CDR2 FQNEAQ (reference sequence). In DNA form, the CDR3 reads TGTGCCAGCAGCTTTTCGGACAGCCACAATGAGCAGTTCTTC. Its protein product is CASSFSDSHNEQFF.

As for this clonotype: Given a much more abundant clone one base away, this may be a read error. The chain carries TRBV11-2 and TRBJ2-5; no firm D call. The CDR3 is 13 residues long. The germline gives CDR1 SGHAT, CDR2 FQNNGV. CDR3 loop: CTSSLVGLETQYF. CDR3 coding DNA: TGTACCAGCAGCTTAGTAGGGTTGGAGACCCAGTACTTC.

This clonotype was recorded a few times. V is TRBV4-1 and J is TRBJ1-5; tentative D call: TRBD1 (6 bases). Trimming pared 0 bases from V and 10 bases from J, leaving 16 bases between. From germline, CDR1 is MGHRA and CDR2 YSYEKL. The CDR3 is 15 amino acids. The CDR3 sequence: CASSQDWQGWLPQHF. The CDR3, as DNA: TGCGCCAGCAGCCAAGATTGGCAGGGGTGGTTACCCCAGCATTTT.

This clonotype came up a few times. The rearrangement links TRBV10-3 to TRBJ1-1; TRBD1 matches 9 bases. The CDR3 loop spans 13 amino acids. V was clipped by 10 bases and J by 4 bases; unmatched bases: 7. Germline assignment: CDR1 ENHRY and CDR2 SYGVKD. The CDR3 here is CATWGQGFTEAFF. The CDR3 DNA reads TGTGCCACCTGGGGACAGGGATTCACTGAAGCTTTCTTT.

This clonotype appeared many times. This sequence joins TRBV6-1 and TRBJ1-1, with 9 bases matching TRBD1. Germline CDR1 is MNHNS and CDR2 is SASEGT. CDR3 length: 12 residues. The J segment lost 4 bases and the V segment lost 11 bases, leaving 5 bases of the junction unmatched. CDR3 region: CAARDRVTEAFF. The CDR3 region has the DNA TGTGCCGCCAGGGACAGGGTCACTGAAGCTTTCTTT.

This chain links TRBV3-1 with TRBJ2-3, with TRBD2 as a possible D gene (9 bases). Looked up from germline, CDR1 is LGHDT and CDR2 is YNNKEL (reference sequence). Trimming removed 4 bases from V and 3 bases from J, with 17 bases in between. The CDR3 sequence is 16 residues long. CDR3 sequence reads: CASSPQGAGGTDTQYF. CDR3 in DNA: TGTGCCAGCAGCCCCCAGGGGGCGGGGGGGACAGATACGCAGTATTTT.

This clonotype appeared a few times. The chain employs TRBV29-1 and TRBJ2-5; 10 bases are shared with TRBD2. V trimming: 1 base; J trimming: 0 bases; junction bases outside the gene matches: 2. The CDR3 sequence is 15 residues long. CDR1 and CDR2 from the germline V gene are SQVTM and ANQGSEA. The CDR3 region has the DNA TGCAGCGTTGAAGGACTAGCGGGCTACCAAGAGACCCAGTACTTC. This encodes CSVEGLAGYQETQYF.

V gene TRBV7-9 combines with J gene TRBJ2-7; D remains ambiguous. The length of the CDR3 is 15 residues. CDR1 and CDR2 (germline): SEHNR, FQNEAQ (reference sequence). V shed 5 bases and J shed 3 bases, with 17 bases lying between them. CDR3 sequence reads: CASSLSRVYNYEQYF. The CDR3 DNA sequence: TGTGCCAGCAGCCTAAGTAGGGTGTACAACTACGAGCAGTACTTC. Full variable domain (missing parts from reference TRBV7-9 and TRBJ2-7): DTGVSQNPRHKITKRGQNVTFRCDPISEHNRLYWYRQTLGQGPEFLTYFQNEAQLEKSRLLSDRFSAERPKGSFSTLEIQRTEQGDSAMYLCASSLSRVYNYEQYFGPGTRLTVT.